This T cell receptor (beta chain) came from a study of blood T cell repertoires in COVID-19. About the study: The United States, Italy and Spain were the sources of the acute and convalescent COVID-19 samples.

Everyone who took part was roughly 18 to 89 years old, and they came from over 20 US areas. Cohort allocation depended upon clinical history that participants reported. The CDR3 sequence is 14 residues long. CDR1 and CDR2 from the germline V gene are KGHSH and LQKENI. V lost 3 bases and J 5 bases, leaving 12 bases between the germline ends. As originally analysed: By means of reference gene primer amplification, nucleated cell counts were estimated. TCRdb's table, derived via immunoSEQ multiplex PCR, lists solely in-frame clones and lacks some. The D gene and trimming were derived from the DNA, and the V and J assignments and clone size from that table. Of 490,000 or so clones in the sample, about nine tenths were seen once.

The rearrangement uses TRBV18 and TRBJ2-3; TRBD2 is a possible D gene (6 bases). This sequence was found in an older woman who had recovered from COVID-19. The sample taken for sequencing was PBMCs or T cells enriched from blood (not recorded which). CDR3 amino acids: CASSPRLDLDTQYF. The CDR3 DNA is TGTGCCAGCTCACCGAGACTAGATTTAGATACGCAGTATTTT.